The T cell receptor beta chain under discussion was sequenced for a study of T cells expressing NK-cell markers. Study overall: Most of the eight sequenced donors tested HCMV-seropositive; one tested seronegative.

It was by 5'RACE template switching with UMIs that TCR beta cDNA was made. Each CDR3 protein gets one entry in TCRdb, which reprocessed the 5' RACE reads and gives no DNA. The sample holds some 460,000 distinct CDR3 sequences. Germline V lookup: CDR1 SGHRS, CDR2 YFSETQ. This CDR3 region has 14 residues. This receptor was obtained from a woman aged 45-65 years in good health. This chain links TRBV5-1 with TRBJ1-2. Material for sequencing was blood T cells: a sorted CD56 or NKG2C T cell subset, CD4+ or CD8+ T cells, or bulk PBMC T cells (not recorded which). The CDR3 loop reads CASSLGDLSYGYTF.